This T cell receptor beta chain was captured by sequencing in a study of cytomegalovirus exposure and HLA in healthy donors. The study ran its PCR with 60 Vbeta and 13 Jbeta primers. Only in-frame clones appear in the TCRdb table, and some are missing; sequencing was by immunoSEQ multiplex PCR. The repertoire has around 150,000 clones, approximately 78% of them found once; the top ten carry about 8.1%. Germline V gives CDR1 MDHEN, CDR2 SYDVKM. J lost 9 bases, V lost 5 bases, and 11 bases had no gene match. The CDR3 extends over 15 amino acids. Study-wide results and limits: Most TCR sequences were uncommon, yet certain public TCRs appeared in many donors. TCR association rates varied by HLA locus in a later analysis, with DRB1 highest and HLA-C lowest. In vitro data verified a few CMV-associated chains as specific for CMV antigens. Trimming of TCR beta V- and J-genes showed a link, identified in a later analysis, to a missense DCLRE1C variant.

This clone was detected once. Its specificity is unknown. This clonotype was obtained from a woman in her forties or fifties in good health and CMV-seropositive. Sequences were obtained from PBMCs. The V call is TRBV28, the J call TRBJ2-5, with TRBD2 matching 11 bases. The CDR3 protein is CASSPRLAGYVSQYF. DNA of the CDR3: TGTGCCAGCAGTCCCCGACTAGCGGGGTATGTGTCCCAGTACTTC.